A single sample is the source of the 5 T cell receptor beta chains below, sequenced in a study of cytomegalovirus exposure and HLA in healthy donors (TCRdb year 2017). The library came from the immunoSEQ multiplex PCR assay. For the multiplex PCR, a mixture combining 60 forward primers for TCR Vbeta segments and 13 reverse primers for TCR Jbeta segments was used. The table was pulled from immuneACCESS by TCRdb, which kept in-frame rearrangements only. Such tables lose some clones; where checked, under half of the loss comes from unresolved V genes, and the rest has no known cause. Within this sample are approximately 110,000 clones, with 77% of them counted one time only. The ten top clones hold roughly 13% of the sample. Specimen: PBMCs. The receptors come from a woman between 40 and 55 years old in good health and CMV-seropositive.

A word on this clone: Sequence at one end of the junction differs from germline and may be a read error. This rearrangement joins TRBV28 to TRBJ2-7; 7 bases match TRBD2. The CDR3 spans 14 residues. CDR1 and CDR2 from the germline V gene are MDHEN and SYDVKM. The CDR3 reads CASRLGGEAYEQYF. CDR3 coding DNA: TGTGCCAGCCGTTTGGGGGGGGAAGCCTACGAGCAGTACTTC.

The chain has TRBV5-4 and TRBJ2-1; TRBD2 agrees at 11 bases. J lost 3 bases, V lost 7 bases, and 9 bases had no gene match. The CDR3 contains 16 residues. Germline CDR1 SGHNT, CDR2 YYREEE (reference sequence). CDR3 in DNA: TGTGCCAGCTTTACGCTAGCGGGAGGTGACTACAATGAGCAGTTCTTC. Protein sequence: CASFTLAGGDYNEQFF.

The chain links TRBV4-1 to TRBJ2-5, with TRBD2 identical over 9 bases. The CDR3 is 14 amino acids. V was pared by 5 bases and J by 5 bases, with 6 bases of the junction left unmatched. Per the germline V gene, CDR1 is MGHRA and CDR2 is YSYEKL. As DNA, the CDR3 is TGCGCCAGCAGCTCAGCGGGAGGAGTGGAGACCCAGTACTTC. It is translated as CASSSAGGVETQYF.

The gene calls are TRBV29-1 and TRBJ2-2; D possibly corresponds to TRBD2 (7 bases). V lost 1 base and J 5 bases, leaving 17 bases between the germline ends. CDR1 is SQVTM and CDR2 is ANQGSEA in the germline V gene. This CDR3 region has 16 residues. The CDR3 DNA sequence: TGCAGCGTTGAAGGCAGGGGAGGGTTGAGGACCGGGGAGCTGTTTTTT. Its translation: CSVEGRGGLRTGELFF.

On this clone: The junction does not match germline at one end; this may be a read error. This chain connects TRBV7-9 to TRBJ2-7; 7 positions agree with TRBD2. Germline V CDR1 and CDR2: SEHNR, FQNEAQ (reference sequence). The CDR3 is 16 amino acids. Written as DNA, the CDR3 is TGTTCCAGCAGCTCCCCCCTAGCGGCTTCCACCTACGAGCAGTACTTC. It codes for CSSSSPLAASTYEQYF.